A single sample is the source of the 25 T cell receptor beta chains below, sequenced in a study of blood T cell repertoires in COVID-19. Sequenced by immunoSEQ multiplex PCR; TCRdb stores in-frame clones only, minus some. The profile shows tens of thousands of clones, roughly 88% of them singletons. Sequencing used peripheral blood. The receptors here all came from a woman aged 60-75 years with acute or convalescent COVID-19.

The chain carries TRBV10-2 and TRBJ2-1; 8 bases map to TRBD2. The CDR3 is 14 residues long. The germline V gene encodes CDR1 WSHSY and CDR2 SAAADI. V lost 6 bases to trimming and J lost 3 bases; unmatched junction nucleotides: 4. DNA for the CDR3: TGCGCCAGCAGACCGGGACTAGTCTACAATGAGCAGTTCTTC. Residues: CASRPGLVYNEQFF.

The chain combines TRBV5-6 with TRBJ1-5; tentative D call: TRBD1 (6 bases). Germline V CDR1 and CDR2: SGHDT, YYEEEE. V was clipped by 5 bases and J by 3 bases, with 15 bases between them. The CDR3 spans 15 residues. Here the CDR3 DNA reads TGTGCCAGCAGTCAGACAGGAGGATCCAATCAGCCCCAGCATTTT. Amino acids: CASSQTGGSNQPQHF.

V is TRBV23-1 and J is TRBJ2-6; possibly TRBD1 for D (6 bases). TRBV23-1 is filed as an ORF, its function uncertain. Trimming stripped 4 bases from V and 0 bases from J, with 13 bases between. This CDR3 contains 17 residues. The chain's CDR3 is CASSPLKQGSGANVLTF. The CDR3 nucleotides are TGCGCCAGCAGTCCCCTAAAACAGGGCTCTGGGGCCAACGTCCTGACTTTC.

The gene calls are TRBV20-1 and TRBJ1-1; no clear D. Trimming left V 5 bases short and J 7 bases short, with 11 bases between. The germline gives CDR1 DFQATT, CDR2 SNEGSKA (reference sequence). The CDR3 runs 11 residues. The CDR3 sequence: CSAPVLYEAFF. CDR3 nucleotides: TGCAGTGCTCCGGTACTGTATGAAGCTTTCTTT.

The CDR3 loop reads CARSLRRLPRDTQYF. CDR3 nucleotide sequence: TGTGCCAGAAGCTTACGGAGACTCCCTAGGGATACGCAGTATTTT. The gene calls are TRBV5-3 and TRBJ2-3, with D unresolved. TRBV5-3 is sorted into the ORF group, with uncertain function. With 2 bases removed from V and 6 bases from J, the gap between germline ends came to 16 bases. The CDR3 contains 15 residues.

The CDR3 protein is CASSQEASGRDEQFF. The CDR3, as DNA: TGCGCCAGCAGCCAAGAGGCTAGCGGGAGGGATGAGCAGTTCTTC. The rearrangement links TRBV4-3 to TRBJ2-1; 12 nucleotides line up with TRBD2. The V segment lost 0 bases and the J segment 8 bases; nucleotides outside the gene matches: 2. The CDR3 is 15 amino acids. Germline CDR1 and CDR2: LGHNA and YSLEER.

This sequence joins TRBV6-5 and TRBJ1-2; no firm D call. V gave up 2 bases and J gave up 1 base, with 5 bases separating them. The CDR3 has 13 residues. Germline CDR1 and CDR2: MNHEY and SVGAGI. This CDR3 reads CASSYADNYGYTF. In DNA, the CDR3 is TGTGCCAGCAGTTACGCAGATAACTATGGCTACACCTTC.

The J gene is TRBJ2-7, the V gene TRBV18; D gene ambiguous. With 3 bases removed from V and 3 bases from J, the gap between germline ends came to 6 bases. The CDR3 length is 12 residues. The germline gives CDR1 KGHSH, CDR2 LQKENI. The CDR3 loop reads CASSPTGYEQYV. The CDR3 DNA follows: TGTGCCAGCTCACCGACGGGCTACGAGCAGTACGTC.

The V and J genes are TRBV12-3 or TRBV12-4 and TRBJ1-2, with a tentative D call TRBD1 (6 bases). CDR3 length: 11 residues. The V and J ends lost 6 bases and 10 bases respectively, with 12 bases between them. This CDR3 reads CASRDYRAYTF. DNA of the CDR3: TGTGCCAGCAGGGATTACAGGGCCTACACCTTC.

This clone has a handful of counts. This rearrangement joins TRBV18 to TRBJ2-3; 11 positions match TRBD2. Germline V gene sequence: CDR1 KGHSH, CDR2 LQKENI. There are 16 residues in the CDR3. J lost 2 bases, V lost 6 bases, and 7 bases had no gene match. This chain's CDR3 is CASSPVAGGPTDTQYF. CDR3 coding DNA: TGTGCCAGCTCGCCGGTAGCGGGGGGGCCCACAGATACGCAGTATTTT.

The chain has TRBV27 and TRBJ2-2; D is perhaps TRBD2 (5 bases). The CDR3 is 13 amino acids. CDR1 is MNHEY, CDR2 SMNVEV, per germline (reference sequence). V was cut by 10 bases and J by 7 bases, with 16 bases left in between. This chain's CDR3 is CATWTAISGELFF. DNA for the CDR3: TGTGCCACCTGGACTGCAATAAGCGGGGAGCTGTTTTTT.

V gene TRBV5-4 combines with J gene TRBJ1-1; 9 bases line up with TRBD1. Germline assignment: CDR1 SGHNT and CDR2 YYREEE (reference sequence). The CDR3 length is 14 residues. Trimming at V came to 2 bases and at J to 1 base, leaving 0 bases not matched to a gene. CDR3 DNA sequence: TGTGCCAGCAGCTTACAGGGGGCGAACACTGAAGCTTTCTTT. Translated: CASSLQGANTEAFF. The full variable domain, in which reference TRBV5-4 and TRBJ1-1 provide the parts outside the CDR3, is ETGVTQSPTHLIKTRGQQVTLRCSSQSGHNTVSWYQQALGQGPQFIFQYYREEENGRGNFPPRFSGLQFPNYSSELNVNALELDDSALYLCASSLQGANTEAFFGQGTRLTVV.

This chain links TRBV7-9 with TRBJ1-4; a weak D match, TRBD1 (5 bases). The CDR3 has 15 residues. Trimming pared 5 bases from V and 3 bases from J, leaving 13 bases between. In germline, CDR1 is SEHNR, CDR2 FQNEAQ (reference sequence). Here the CDR3 DNA reads TGTGCCAGCAGCGCGGCGGGGGTAGCTAATGAAAAACTGTTTTTT. Translating gives CASSAAGVANEKLFF.

The V and J genes are TRBV7-9 and TRBJ2-3; TRBD2 is a possible D gene (5 bases). Germline V gene sequence: CDR1 SEHNR, CDR2 FQNEAQ (reference sequence). Trimming took 2 bases from V and 0 from J, leaving 12 bases between them. There are 16 residues in the CDR3. The CDR3 sequence is CASSLPRGSSTDTQYF. CDR3 sequence (DNA): TGTGCCAGCAGCTTACCCCGAGGGTCTAGCACAGATACGCAGTATTTT. Combining the CDR3 with reference TRBV7-9 and TRBJ2-3 gives the whole variable domain DTGVSQNPRHKITKRGQNVTFRCDPISEHNRLYWYRQTLGQGPEFLTYFQNEAQLEKSRLLSDRFSAERPKGSFSTLEIQRTEQGDSAMYLCASSLPRGSSTDTQYFGPGTRLTVL.

The genes are TRBV6-5 and TRBJ1-4; 8 positions match TRBD1. This CDR3 is 13 amino acids long. Germline CDR1 MNHEY, CDR2 SVGAGI. V shed 8 bases and J 4 bases; nucleotides not matched to a gene: 3. The CDR3 DNA follows: TGTGCCAGCGGACAGGGTGTTAATGAAAAACTGTTTTTT. Its protein product is CASGQGVNEKLFF.

The chain carries TRBV11-2 and TRBJ1-3; 7 positions match TRBD1. V lost 0 bases to trimming and J lost 1 base; unmatched junction nucleotides: 6. Germline V gives CDR1 SGHAT, CDR2 FQNNGV. The CDR3 length is 17 residues. In nucleotides, the CDR3 is TGTGCCAGCAGCTTAGATCAAACAGGGGTTTCTGGAAACACCATATATTTT. Its protein is CASSLDQTGVSGNTIYF.

The rearrangement links TRBV7-7 to TRBJ2-2; D is possibly TRBD2 (5 bases). The CDR3 is made up of 15 amino acids. CDR1 SSHAT and CDR2 FNYEAQ come from the germline V gene (reference sequence). Trimming cost V 5 bases and J 5 bases, with 15 bases left between them. The CDR3 bases are TGTGCCAGCAGCCCTAGCAGTGGACTTACCGGGGAGCTGTTTTTT. Translating gives CASSPSSGLTGELFF. The full variable domain, rest sourced from reference TRBV7-7 and TRBJ2-2, is GAGVSQSPRYKVTKRGQDVTLRCDPISSHATLYWYQQALGQGPEFLTYFNYEAQPDKSGLPSDRFSAERPEGSISTLTIQRTEQRDSAMYRCASSPSSGLTGELFFGEGSRLTVL.

The gene calls are TRBV19 and TRBJ2-2, with 9 bases that match TRBD1. J gave up 7 bases and V 4 bases, and 10 bases lay outside the gene matches. Germline CDR1 LNHDA, CDR2 SQIVND (reference sequence). There are 16 residues in the CDR3. CDR3: CASSKRTGVSYGELFF. CDR3 DNA sequence: TGTGCCAGTAGTAAACGGACAGGGGTTTCGTACGGGGAGCTGTTTTTT.

This clone occurred once. The V and J genes are TRBV5-1 and TRBJ2-5; 9 bases line up with TRBD1. CDR1 SGHRS and CDR2 YFSETQ come from the germline V gene. V dropped 9 bases and J dropped 0; count of bases not matched to a gene: 3. CDR3 length equals 13 residues. Written as DNA, the CDR3 is TGCGCCACCCGGACAGGGGACCAAGAGACCCAGTACTTC. It yields the protein CATRTGDQETQYF.

The chain recombines TRBV5-8 with TRBJ2-1; 8 positions match TRBD2. Germline V CDR1 and CDR2: SGHTS, YDEGEE. Trimming removed 0 bases from V and 6 bases from J; junction bases left unmatched: 8. The CDR3 covers 16 residues. CDR3 in DNA: TGTGCCAGCAGCTTGGAGGCGGGAGGATATTCCAATGAGCAGTTCTTC. Amino acid sequence: CASSLEAGGYSNEQFF.

V usage is TRBV3-1 (or the pseudogene TRBV3-2) and J usage is TRBJ1-2, with TRBD1 matching 8 bases. The CDR3 spans 15 residues. V shed 0 bases and J 7 bases; nucleotides not matched to a gene: 7. In germline, CDR1 is LGHDT, CDR2 YNNKEL (reference sequence). This chain's CDR3 is CASSQDARGRGGYTF. The CDR3, as DNA: TGTGCCAGCAGCCAAGATGCCAGGGGGCGCGGTGGCTACACCTTC.

The V call is TRBV7-2, the J call TRBJ2-7; 10 nucleotides align to TRBD2. Germline V gene data show CDR1 as SGHTA and CDR2 as FQGNSA. Losses at the gene ends were 2 bases for V and 5 bases for J; bases not matched to a gene: 9. The CDR3 consists of 16 residues. The CDR3 is CASSLKASGSTHEQYV. The CDR3 DNA is TGTGCCAGCAGCTTAAAGGCTAGCGGGAGTACCCACGAGCAGTACGTC.

This chain links TRBV29-1 with TRBJ2-5, with 9 positions matching TRBD1. CDR3 length: 12 amino acids. V was clipped by 6 bases and J by 1 base; unmatched bases: 0. CDR1 and CDR2 from the germline V gene are SQVTM and ANQGSEA. CDR3 in amino acids: CSVDRGQETQYF. Written as DNA, the CDR3 is TGCAGCGTGGACAGGGGCCAAGAGACCCAGTACTTC.

This clone has a handful of counts. J is TRBJ2-5 and V is TRBV3-1 (or the pseudogene TRBV3-2), with 10 positions matching TRBD2. The CDR3 runs 18 residues. Germline trimming cut 1 base from V and 4 bases from J; bases unmatched to any gene: 12. The germline V gene has CDR1 LGHDT and CDR2 YNNKEL (reference sequence). This chain's CDR3 is CASSQGSSGGGIRETQYF. The CDR3 DNA reads as TGTGCCAGCAGCCAAGGGTCTAGCGGGGGAGGAATTAGAGAGACCCAGTACTTC.

This sequence joins TRBV12-3 or TRBV12-4 and TRBJ1-5, with D perhaps TRBD1 (6 bases). With 4 bases removed from V and 4 bases from J, the gap between germline ends came to 8 bases. CDR3 size: 13 residues. As DNA, the CDR3 is TGTGCCAGCAGTTCAGGGGTAAATCAGCCCCAGCATTTT. Amino acid sequence: CASSSGVNQPQHF.